The clone carrying this T cell receptor beta chain has a count of ten or more. Its antigen is still unknown. Trimming removed 1 base from V and 6 bases from J; junction bases left unmatched: 9. CDR1 is SGHTA, CDR2 FQGNSA, per germline. The CDR3 is 17 residues long. Unique molecular identifiers were built into the TCRbeta library. TCRdb reprocessed the PCR reads with MiXCR, giving one entry per CDR3 protein. The repertoire holds 120,000 to 150,000 distinct CDR3 sequences, with more than 8% as singletons. These data are taken from a study of T-cell reconstitution after alpha-beta-depleted transplantation in children. The study's findings and limits: Surviving recipient cells, namely T cells and thymic progenitors, were the source of high day-60 TCRbeta diversity in some patients.

This TCR was recovered from a female patient aged 2-10 years who had a stem cell transplant for congenital amegakaryocytic thrombocytopenia, so the T cells may come from the graft donor. This rearrangement joins TRBV7-2 to TRBJ1-1; 12 nucleotides agree with TRBD1. Sequences were derived from PBMCs, mostly from graft donor cells, sampled 180 days after TCRalphabeta/CD19-depleted stem cell transplant. CDR3 DNA sequence: TGTGCCAGCAGCTTAGGAGGGACAGGGGGCGCGGGACCTGAAGCTTTCTTT. Translation gives CASSLGGTGGAGPEAFF.